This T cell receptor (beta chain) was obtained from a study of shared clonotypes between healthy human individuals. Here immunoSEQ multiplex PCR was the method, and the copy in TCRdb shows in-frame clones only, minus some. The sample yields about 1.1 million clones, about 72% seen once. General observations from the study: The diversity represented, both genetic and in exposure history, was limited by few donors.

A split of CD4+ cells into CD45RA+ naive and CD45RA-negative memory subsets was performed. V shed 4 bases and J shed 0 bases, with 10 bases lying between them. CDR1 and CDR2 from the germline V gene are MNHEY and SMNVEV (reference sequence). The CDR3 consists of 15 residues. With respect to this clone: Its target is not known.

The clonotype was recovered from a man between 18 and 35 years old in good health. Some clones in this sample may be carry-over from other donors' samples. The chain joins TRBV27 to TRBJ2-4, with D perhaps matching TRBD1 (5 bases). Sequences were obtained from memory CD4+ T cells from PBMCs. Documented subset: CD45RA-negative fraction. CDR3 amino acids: CASSSDNLAKNIQYF. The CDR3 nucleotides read TGTGCCAGCAGTTCGGACAATCTAGCCAAAAACATTCAGTACTTC.